Reported below is one T cell receptor beta chain. Both iRepertoire HTBI primers and Arm-PCR of CDR3 regions were used to build the TCR beta libraries. TCRdb reprocessed the multiplex PCR reads with MiXCR, giving one entry per CDR3 protein. This sample has 510,000 or so distinct CDR3 sequences, with around 12% found just once. This sample is drawn from a study of regulatory T cells in long-lasting Graves disease. The time point is: newly diagnosed GD, antithyroid drugs for less than 3 months. From PBMCs, RNA was extracted and then used to make the TCR library. The same sample was also studied in work on T cells in Graves' hyperthyroidism and ophthalmopathy.

The sequence was obtained from a woman in her 30s with Graves disease. The sequences come from peripheral blood mononuclear cells (PBMCs), collected at new diagnosis, from a patient treated with antithyroid drugs.

CDR3: CASSPGTFTTNEKLFF. DNA for the CDR3: TGTGCCAGCAGTCCCGGGACGTTTACAACTAATGAAAAACTGTTTTTT. The V and J genes are TRBV28 and TRBJ1-4; D is possibly TRBD1 (5 bases). Per the germline V gene, CDR1 is MDHEN and CDR2 is SYDVKM. Trimming removed 5 bases from V and 0 bases from J, with 13 bases in between. This CDR3 comprises 16 residues.